These 17 T cell receptor beta chains were sequenced from one sample in a study of early T cells in non-severe SARS-CoV-2 infection. One entry per CDR3 protein results from TCRdb running MiXCR on the 5' RACE reads. The sample consists of about 110,000 distinct CDR3 sequences, roughly an eighth of them appearing once. Sequencing was performed on whole blood. The origin of the receptors is an adult who was a healthcare worker with PCR-confirmed SARS-CoV-2 infection or an uninfected control (not recorded which).

This clonotype has just a few counts. The V call is TRBV5-1, the J call TRBJ2-2; D gene ambiguous. The V gene's germline CDR1 is SGHRS and CDR2 YFSETQ. V lost 4 bases and J 1 base, leaving 14 bases between the germline ends. CDR3 length: 16 amino acids. This CDR3 reads CASSAPLGKNTGELFF. DNA of the CDR3: TGCGCCAGCAGCGCCCCCCTAGGGAAGAACACCGGGGAGCTGTTTTTT.

This clonotype has a count of ten or more. Here the CDR3 DNA reads TGTGCCAGCACGGACGGTAATCAGCCCCAGCATTTT. Translating gives CASTDGNQPQHF. V usage is TRBV12-3 or TRBV12-4 and J usage is TRBJ1-5; unclear D gene. There are 12 residues in the CDR3. V lost 7 bases and J lost 4, with 8 bases in between.

As for this clonotype: Relative to the germline gene, one junction end is altered; a read error may explain this. V usage is TRBV7-9 and J usage is TRBJ1-1; D is perhaps TRBD1 (6 bases). Germline V gene data show CDR1 as SEHNR and CDR2 as FQNEAQ (reference sequence). This CDR3 has 14 residues. The CDR3 sequence: CASSADRRNTEAFF. The DNA for the CDR3 is TGTGCCAGCAGCGCCGACAGGAGGAACACTGAAGCCTTCTTT.

The sample holds many counts of this clonotype. V usage is TRBV5-4 and J usage is TRBJ2-3; 8 positions agree with TRBD1. V lost 1 base to trimming and J lost 1 base; unmatched junction nucleotides: 11. The CDR3 consists of 18 residues. Germline V lookup: CDR1 SGHNT, CDR2 YYREEE (reference sequence). Here the CDR3 reads CASSLLPPGTGGTDTQYF. The CDR3 nucleotides are TGTGCCAGCAGCTTGCTTCCCCCCGGGACAGGAGGCACAGATACGCAGTATTTT. The complete variable domain, with remaining parts taken from reference TRBV5-4 and TRBJ2-3, reads ETGVTQSPTHLIKTRGQQVTLRCSSQSGHNTVSWYQQALGQGPQFIFQYYREEENGRGNFPPRFSGLQFPNYSSELNVNALELDDSALYLCASSLLPPGTGGTDTQYFGPGTRLTVL.

CDR3 nucleotides: TGCGCCAGCAGCTTCCGACTAGCGGCATCATACAATGAGCAGTTCTTC. Encoded protein: CASSFRLAASYNEQFF. The V gene is TRBV5-1, the J gene TRBJ2-1; 9 bases are shared with TRBD2. Trimming cost V 2 bases and J 4 bases; bases outside gene matches: 7. This CDR3 has 16 residues. CDR1 is SGHRS, CDR2 YFSETQ, per germline.

This clonotype was seen a few times. The chain recombines TRBV29-1 with TRBJ1-5; 7 positions agree with TRBD1. The CDR3 is 15 residues long. The V segment lost 6 bases and the J segment 1 base; nucleotides outside the gene matches: 9. CDR1 is SQVTM and CDR2 is ANQGSEA in the germline V gene. The CDR3 spells CSVAEGARSNQPQHF. As DNA, the CDR3 is TGCAGCGTGGCCGAGGGGGCGAGGAGCAATCAGCCCCAGCATTTT.

The V call is TRBV7-9, the J call TRBJ1-1; a possible D gene is TRBD1 (5 bases). The CDR3 is made up of 16 amino acids. Germline values: CDR1 SEHNR, CDR2 FQNEAQ (reference sequence). V shed 5 bases and J shed 1 base, with 17 bases lying between them. CDR3 loop: CASSRKTALGNTEAFF. In DNA form, the CDR3 reads TGTGCCAGCAGCAGGAAGACAGCCCTGGGGAACACTGAAGCTTTCTTT.

This clonotype has more than one count but fewer than ten. The chain combines TRBV7-6 with TRBJ2-2; the D is unclear. Germline CDR1 reads SGHVS; CDR2 reads FNYEAQ. The CDR3 extends over 13 amino acids. CDR3 amino acids: CAARVRDTGELFF. The CDR3 DNA is TGTGCTGCCCGGGTACGCGACACCGGGGAGCTGTTTTTT. The whole variable domain, remainder taken from reference TRBV7-6 and TRBJ2-2, is GAGVSQSPRYKVTKRGQDVALRCDPISGHVSLYWYRQALGQGPEFLTYFNYEAQQDKSGLPNDRFSAERPEGSISTLTIQRTEQRDSAMYRCAARVRDTGELFFGEGSRLTVL.

The V gene is TRBV18, the J gene TRBJ1-1; D is unresolved. The CDR3 length is 16 residues. Germline loops: CDR1 KGHSH, CDR2 LQKENI. Trimming took 5 bases from V and 1 from J, leaving 17 bases between them. CDR3 loop: CASSTNRQVSNTEAFF. DNA of the CDR3: TGTGCCAGCTCAACCAATCGTCAGGTTTCGAACACTGAAGCTTTCTTT.

This chain links TRBV28 with TRBJ2-2; TRBD2 agrees at 15 bases. CDR1 is MDHEN, CDR2 SYDVKM, per germline. The CDR3 is 19 residues long. Trimming cost V 4 bases and J 7 bases; bases outside gene matches: 13. CDR3 sequence: CASSSIAGTSGGPSGELFF. The CDR3 nucleotides read TGTGCCAGCAGTTCGATCGCCGGGACTAGCGGGGGGCCCAGCGGGGAGCTGTTTTTT.

This clonotype was counted only a few times. The chain combines TRBV7-9 with TRBJ2-7; D call uncertain. The CDR3 length is 12 residues. The V end lost 5 bases, the J end lost 7 bases, and 12 bases lay between the germline ends. The germline CDR1 and CDR2 sequences are SEHNR and FQNEAQ (reference sequence). CDR3 sequence (DNA): TGTGCCAGCAGCCCCAACGTCAGGGAGCAGTACTTC. Translation: CASSPNVREQYF.

This clonotype occurred a few times. This chain uses TRBV4-2 with TRBJ2-1; 8 nucleotides align to TRBD2. This CDR3 contains 19 residues. The J segment lost 6 bases and the V segment lost 1 base, leaving 17 bases of the junction unmatched. The germline V gene encodes CDR1 LGHNA and CDR2 YNFKEQ. The CDR3, as DNA: TGTGCCAGCAGCCAAGTTGTAGCGGGAAGGCTGTCTATCCCCAATGAGCAGTTCTTC. Residues: CASSQVVAGRLSIPNEQFF.

This clonotype was seen many times. This chain connects TRBV6-6 to TRBJ1-1; tentatively, D is TRBD1 (5 bases). V dropped 0 bases and J dropped 7 bases, with 6 bases sitting between them. Germline lookup yields CDR1 MNHNY and CDR2 SVGAGI (reference sequence). The CDR3 totals 12 residues. DNA for the CDR3: TGTGCCAGCAGTTACTCGACAGTTGAAGCTTTCTTT. This codes for CASSYSTVEAFF.

This clonotype turned up a few times. This chain connects TRBV29-1 to TRBJ1-1, with unresolved D. V shed 2 bases and J shed 5 bases, with 6 bases lying between them. The CDR3 covers 11 residues. Germline loops: CDR1 SQVTM, CDR2 ANQGSEA. CDR3 bases: TGCAGCGTTGAAACCGGGACTGAAGCTTTCTTT. It encodes CSVETGTEAFF. Full variable domain (missing parts from reference TRBV29-1 and TRBJ1-1): SAVISQKPSRDICQRGTSLTIQCQVDSQVTMMFWYRQQPGQSLTLIATANQGSEATYESGFVIDKFPISRPNLTFSTLTVSNMSPEDSSIYLCSVETGTEAFFGQGTRLTVV.

There are many counts of this clonotype. This chain links TRBV12-3 or TRBV12-4 with TRBJ2-5; 8 bases agree with TRBD2. The ends lost 5 bases at V and 5 bases at J; junction bases unmatched: 16. This CDR3 has 17 residues. The CDR3 protein is CASSLSTSGPFGETQYF. CDR3 nucleotides: TGTGCCAGCAGTCTTTCAACTAGCGGCCCTTTCGGGGAGACCCAGTACTTC.

This clonotype was picked up a small number of times. V gene TRBV20-1 combines with J gene TRBJ2-2; D not resolved. The CDR3 extends over 17 amino acids. The germline V gene encodes CDR1 DFQATT and CDR2 SNEGSKA (reference sequence). The V gene lost 1 base and the J gene lost 1 base, with 16 bases spanning the gap. The DNA for the CDR3 is TGCAGTGCTAGAGGTGGACCAGTGGGTTTGAACACCGGGGAGCTGTTTTTT. This encodes CSARGGPVGLNTGELFF.

This clonotype was seen only once. The V gene is TRBV20-1, the J gene TRBJ1-5; no clear D. V lost 8 bases, J lost 3 bases, and 11 bases lay in between. This CDR3 has 12 amino acids. Germline loops: CDR1 DFQATT, CDR2 SNEGSKA (reference sequence). The CDR3 coding sequence is TGCAGTCCAGGACGGATCAATCAGCCCCAGCATTTT. This gives the protein CSPGRINQPQHF.